This T cell receptor beta chain was found in a study of technical replicates of blood from several donors. Germline loops: CDR1 SQVTM, CDR2 ANQGSEA. CDR3 length: 12 residues. The V gene lost 6 bases and the J gene lost 8 bases, with 16 bases spanning the gap. The repertoire was sequenced with immunoSEQ multiplex PCR; TCRdb's copy has only in-frame clones and lacks some. The table includes about 15,000 clones, about 86% detected once. The V and J genes are TRBV29-1 and TRBJ1-1; D gene unclear. The origin of this receptor is a human donor in good health. The source material was PBMCs. The CDR3 sequence: CSVRTGNLEAFF. The CDR3 bases are TGCAGCGTCCGGACGGGAAACCTAGAAGCTTTCTTT.